This T cell receptor beta chain was recorded in a study of control samples from healthy donors and cancer patients. Some clones are missing from TCRdb's copy, which holds only in-frame ones; the method was immunoSEQ multiplex PCR. The sample includes some 74,000 clones, nearly 90% seen only once; the top ten take approximately 5.1%. This CDR3 is built from 17 residues. The germline gives CDR1 SGHRS, CDR2 YFSETQ. Germline trimming cut 4 bases from V and 0 bases from J; bases unmatched to any gene: 10. The source is a woman between 45 and 65 years old in good health. The rearrangement links TRBV5-1 to TRBJ1-3; 7 bases fit TRBD1. The sequenced sample consisted of blood. The CDR3 DNA sequence: TGCGCCAGCAGCCCGAGGGAGGGGGCTATCTCTGGAAACACCATATATTTT. Encoded protein: CASSPREGAISGNTIYF.